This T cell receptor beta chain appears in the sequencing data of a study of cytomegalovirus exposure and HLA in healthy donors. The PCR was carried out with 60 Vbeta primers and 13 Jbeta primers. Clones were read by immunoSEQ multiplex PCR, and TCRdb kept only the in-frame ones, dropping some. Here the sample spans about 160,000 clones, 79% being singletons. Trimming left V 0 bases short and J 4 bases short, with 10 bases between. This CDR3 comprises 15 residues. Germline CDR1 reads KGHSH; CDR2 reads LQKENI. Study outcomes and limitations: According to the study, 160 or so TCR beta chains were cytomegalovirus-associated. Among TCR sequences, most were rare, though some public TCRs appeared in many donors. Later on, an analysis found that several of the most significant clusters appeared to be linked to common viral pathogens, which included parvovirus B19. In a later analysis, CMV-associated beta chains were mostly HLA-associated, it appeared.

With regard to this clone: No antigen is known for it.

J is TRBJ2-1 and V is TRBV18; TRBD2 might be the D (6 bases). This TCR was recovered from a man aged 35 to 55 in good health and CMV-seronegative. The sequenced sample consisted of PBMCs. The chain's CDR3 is CASSPPAGTYNEQFF. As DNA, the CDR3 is TGTGCCAGCTCACCACCCGCGGGGACTTACAATGAGCAGTTCTTC.